This T cell receptor beta chain was identified during a study of shared clonotypes between healthy human individuals. The study's findings and limits: How much donors shared clonotypes was expected to be affected by sequencing depth. The genetic and exposure-history diversity represented was limited by few donors.

As regards this clone: What it recognizes is unknown.

As originally analysed: ImmunoSEQ output lacked quality scores and full-length reads, limiting matched filtering. Using immunoSEQ multiplex PCR, the repertoire was profiled, and TCRdb retains in-frame clones only, with some absent. That table gives V, J and clone size, and the DNA gave D and trimming. The table records about 1.1 million clones, about four fifths of them present only once. The V end lost 5 bases, the J end lost 4 bases, and 18 bases lay between the germline ends. This CDR3 is 17 amino acids long. Per germline, CDR1 MDHEN and CDR2 SYDVKM. Healthy and HIV-negative, the adult donors had no recent acute infections or vaccinations.

The clonotype originates from a young man in good health. Some clones in this sample may be carry-over from other donors' samples. The chain has TRBV28 and TRBJ2-6; TRBD1 might be the D (5 bases). The sequenced sample consisted of memory CD4+ T cells from PBMCs. Subset defined: CD45RA-negative fraction. CDR3 sequence (DNA): TGTGCCAGCAGTGGACAAGGAGAGGCGAGGGGGGCCAACGTCCTGACTTTC. It codes for CASSGQGEARGANVLTF.